Here is one TCR beta chain with its context. The target antigen is unknown. Patients with uncontrolled infections, other autoimmune diseases, pregnancy or lactation were excluded. Diagnoses were established using clinical symptoms, serum thyroxine and TRAb, thyroid ultrasound and orbital computed tomography. The blood specimen was taken at initial hyperthyroidism diagnosis, before any ophthalmopathy symptoms. CDR1 is SGDLS, CDR2 YYNGEE, per germline. Trimming removed 0 bases from V and 2 bases from J, with 12 bases in between. This CDR3 comprises 16 residues. The record originates from a study of T cells in Graves' hyperthyroidism and ophthalmopathy. The study's findings and limits: From stable hyperthyroidism, ophthalmopathy was separated by a 13 V-J model.

Using RNA transcripts as the source, TCR beta CDR3 regions were amplified. The HTBI set primed first-round TCR CDR3 RT-PCR. TCRdb called the multiplex PCR reads again in MiXCR, with one record for every CDR3 protein. The table lists more than 550,000 distinct CDR3 sequences, 15% to 20% of them singletons. The sample comprised blood. This TCR came from a woman aged 45-65 years with Graves' hyperthyroidism that later progressed to Graves' ophthalmopathy. The rearrangement links TRBV9 to TRBJ2-1, with D possibly matching TRBD1 (6 bases). The CDR3 sequence: CASSVGYRATYNEQFF. Here the CDR3 DNA reads TGTGCCAGCAGCGTAGGGTACAGGGCAACCTACAATGAGCAGTTCTTC.